This T cell receptor beta chain was found in a study of blood T cell repertoires in COVID-19. The protocol was immunoSEQ multiplex PCR, while the TCRdb copy is restricted to in-frame clones and leaves out a portion. The sample has approximately 100,000 clones, about 88% seen once. Germline loops: CDR1 MNHEY, CDR2 SVGAGI. V lost 0 bases, J lost 14 bases, and 14 bases lay in between. The CDR3 sequence is 13 residues long. The gene calls are TRBV6-5 and TRBJ2-1; TRBD2 is a possible D gene (6 bases). The sequence derives from a human donor in a cohort sampled during active COVID-19. Sequencing was done on a sample of peripheral blood. The CDR3 sequence: CASSYSILAEEFF. The CDR3 DNA reads as TGTGCCAGCAGTTACTCGATTTTAGCGGAAGAGTTCTTC.